This is a list of T cell receptor beta chains from one sample in a study of blood T cells in healthy people across ages. Each CDR3 protein is one row after TCRdb ran MiXCR on the 5' RACE reads. The data show about 970,000 distinct CDR3 sequences, roughly half seen once. Sample: blood. Source of these receptors: a woman aged 60-75 years in good health. CDR3s include the opening cysteine and the closing phenylalanine or tryptophan. The size of a clone is reported for some rows only, either as once, few or many, or as a class for expanded clones.

few TRBV28 CATRPGDSNQPQHF
- TRBV3-1 CASSQDKVIAGTKDTQYF
many TRBV12-3/TRBV12-4 CASSPLTGTPTGYTF
- TRBV3-1 CASSQDRNRKPLHF
- TRBV7-2 CASIMTERRASGANVLTF
- TRBV7-2 CASSSPGRAVTDTQYF
few TRBV12-3/TRBV12-4 CASSSPGQGRNEQYF
few TRBV25-1 CASTTGPGANVLTF
- TRBV15 CATSTGLPTQYF
- TRBV20-1 CSAKREWADNEQFF
- TRBV12-3/TRBV12-4 CASMVGGPSYEQYF
- TRBV3-1 CASSHTSGIGYEQYF
- TRBV2 CASRGQGFVNNSPLHF
- TRBV28 CASSARRPNDYGYTF
few TRBV12-3/TRBV12-4 CASSVGTTGETQYF
- TRBV20-1 CSATGGIYEQYF
few TRBV20-1 CSASGGFYEQYF
- TRBV14 CASSQVVGASTDTQYF
- TRBV10-3 CAISESKTGRQPQHF
few TRBV6-2/TRBV6-3 CASGWRLGTDTQYF
few TRBV7-9 CASSSSRQGGTYEQYF
- TRBV20-1 CSATDRGNEQFF
- TRBV28 CASSRTIGETQYF
- TRBV4-1 CASSQAWSYGYTF
- TRBV7-9 CASSLAGVAVEQFF
- TRBV7-2 CANSLARALGETQYF
few TRBV4-1 CASSRQPGQRSYEQYF
many TRBV7-9 CASSLGGSEQYF
- TRBV20-1 CSARDGRGNKNIQYF
- TRBV20-1 CSARPEGYF
- TRBV27 CASSRRGVASEKLFF
- TRBV2 CASILSGHQYNEQFF
few TRBV7-2 CASSFEAGRTDTQYF
- TRBV29-1 CSVNPIAGGDNEQFF
- TRBV9 CASSVGETGIETQYF
- TRBV13 CASSPNGNRRPTDTQYF
once TRBV6-1 CASSEEDRVTLHF
- TRBV4-2 CASSQTDRNYGYTF
- TRBV6-1 CASSPTGYHGYTF
- TRBV7-2 CASSLPHNEQYF
many TRBV20-1 CSAPTSLGGSPLHF
few TRBV4-1 CASSQEVGFEQYF
- TRBV4-1 CASSQAPAGSSYEQYF
- TRBV4-2 CASSQWREPYNEQFF
once TRBV9 CASSITSVSYEQYF
few TRBV4-1 CASSRRDSLYSGANVLTF
- TRBV20-1 CSARGRDNNLLNEQFF
- TRBV4-2 CASSQDTSGSRTDTQYF
- TRBV2 CASRLTGAGPEAFF
few TRBV4-1 CASSQFGSQVNEQFF
- TRBV12-3/TRBV12-4 CASSLGVPTGNEQFF
- TRBV9 CASSIMGLAGAGQETQYF
few TRBV27 CASSLAGPYYEQYF
few TRBV7-9 CASSPGWGIQYF
- TRBV18 CASSPSGGIYNEQFF
- TRBV5-1 CASSLEGGKDTQYF
- TRBV7-9 CASSLPDSYGYTF
once TRBV12-3/TRBV12-4 CASSFNEGGRYYNEQFF
- TRBV12-5 CASGQDRVTDTQYF
- TRBV5-1 CASSPHGTTNEKLFF